The 20 T cell receptor beta chains presented below share a single source sample, sequenced in a study of T cell responses to AZD1222 COVID-19 vaccine. Generated by immunoSEQ multiplex PCR, the TCRdb table keeps only in-frame clones and is missing some. Of around 120,000 clones listed, roughly 84% were seen once; the top ten hold 5.5% to 8%. This specimen consisted of peripheral blood, obtained on day 0 of AZD1222 vaccination. These receptors all stem from an adult in good health.

The chain employs TRBV14 and TRBJ2-1; possible D gene TRBD1, 5 bases. This CDR3 is built from 14 residues. V lost 4 bases, J lost 3 bases, and 10 bases lay in between. Per the germline V gene, CDR1 is SGHDN and CDR2 is FVKESK. CDR3 DNA sequence: TGTGCCAGCAGCCCAAGGACAAGCTACAATGAGCAGTTCTTC. Its protein product is CASSPRTSYNEQFF.

The chain links TRBV5-1 to TRBJ1-1; D not certain. V lost 1 base and J lost 1, with 8 bases in between. Germline values: CDR1 SGHRS, CDR2 YFSETQ. This CDR3 is 14 amino acids long. The CDR3 loop is CASSLYSSNTEAFF. CDR3 nucleotide sequence: TGCGCCAGCAGCTTGTACAGTTCGAACACTGAAGCTTTCTTT.

V usage is TRBV4-1 and J usage is TRBJ1-1; no clear D. The germline V gene has CDR1 MGHRA and CDR2 YSYEKL. This CDR3 has 15 amino acids. V gave up 4 bases and J gave up 1 base, with 13 bases separating them. The CDR3 reads CASSLRFDGNTEAFF. The CDR3 DNA reads TGCGCCAGCAGCCTTAGGTTCGACGGGAACACTGAAGCTTTCTTT.

This rearrangement joins TRBV6-4 to TRBJ1-6; 7 bases map to TRBD1. Germline values: CDR1 MRHNA, CDR2 SNTAGT. The CDR3 consists of 14 residues. V was pared by 5 bases and J by 10 bases, with 8 bases of the junction left unmatched. The DNA for the CDR3 is TGTGCCAGCAGTACACAGGGGTTAGGGTCACCCCTCCACTTT. As protein: CASSTQGLGSPLHF.

V is TRBV25-1 and J is TRBJ1-2; no clear D gene. The CDR3 has 14 residues. The V end lost 2 bases, the J end lost 8 bases, and 15 bases lay between the germline ends. Germline lookup yields CDR1 MGHDK and CDR2 SYGVNS. CDR3 coding DNA: TGTGCCAGCAGTGAAGTATTTGGCGCTCGCGGCTACACCTTC. Its translation is CASSEVFGARGYTF.

This sequence joins TRBV27 and TRBJ1-1; 10 positions agree with TRBD1. This CDR3 region has 17 residues. Germline CDR1 and CDR2: MNHEY and SMNVEV (reference sequence). Trimming took 2 bases from V and 0 from J; bases not matched to a gene: 6. The CDR3 here is CASSLEGQGTLNTEAFF. The CDR3 DNA follows: TGTGCCAGCAGTTTAGAGGGACAGGGGACCCTGAACACTGAAGCTTTCTTT.

This rearrangement joins TRBV27 to TRBJ1-1, with D unclear. The CDR3 runs 13 residues. V gave up 3 bases and J gave up 6 bases, with 11 bases separating them. Germline values: CDR1 MNHEY, CDR2 SMNVEV (reference sequence). The CDR3: CASSFFHASEAFF. The DNA of the CDR3 is TGTGCCAGCAGTTTTTTTCATGCTTCTGAAGCTTTCTTT.

The chain couples TRBV2 to TRBJ1-1, with D possibly matching TRBD1 (5 bases). The length of the CDR3 is 14 residues. V lost 6 bases and J 4 bases, leaving 15 bases between the germline ends. Germline loops: CDR1 SNHLY, CDR2 FYNNEI. CDR3 coding DNA: TGTGCCAGCAGCCGGGACGGCCGGGGCACTGAAGCTTTCTTT. It codes for CASSRDGRGTEAFF. Full variable domain (rest looked up from reference TRBV2 and TRBJ1-1): EPEVTQTPSHQVTQMGQEVILRCVPISNHLYFYWYRQILGQKVEFLVSFYNNEISEKSEIFDDQFSVERPDGSNFTLKIRSTKLEDSAMYFCASSRDGRGTEAFFGQGTRLTVV.

The V call is TRBV5-6, the J call TRBJ2-7, with D unclear. With 0 bases removed from V and 2 bases from J, the gap between germline ends came to 6 bases. This CDR3 is 13 amino acids long. CDR1 and CDR2 from the germline V gene are SGHDT and YYEEEE. This CDR3 reads CASSLGSPYEQYF. The DNA for the CDR3 is TGTGCCAGCAGCTTGGGGTCACCCTACGAGCAGTACTTC.

This clone was observed a single time. This chain connects TRBV5-1 to TRBJ1-2; tentative D call: TRBD1 (5 bases). Germline lookup yields CDR1 SGHRS and CDR2 YFSETQ. The CDR3 spans 15 residues. V shed 3 bases and J shed 0 bases, with 12 bases lying between them. The CDR3 nucleotides are TGCGCCAGCAGCTCAGAGGGGAGCCCTAACTATGGCTACACCTTC. This gives the protein CASSSEGSPNYGYTF.

The chain joins TRBV24-1 to TRBJ2-5; unclear D gene. This CDR3 has 14 amino acids. V lost 2 bases and J 5 bases, leaving 11 bases between the germline ends. Germline V gene lookup returns CDR1 KGHDR and CDR2 SFDVKD. The CDR3: CATSDSVVAETQYF. The CDR3 DNA reads TGTGCCACCAGTGATTCGGTGGTGGCGGAGACCCAGTACTTC.

The chain links TRBV28 to TRBJ2-7; D is undetermined. Trimming stripped 8 bases from V and 3 bases from J, with 14 bases between. Looked up from germline, CDR1 is MDHEN and CDR2 is SYDVKM. The CDR3 runs to 13 residues. For the CDR3, the DNA is TGTGCCAGCTTGGACCCTAGAGGCTACGAGCAGTACTTC. Its protein is CASLDPRGYEQYF.

The chain employs TRBV18 and TRBJ1-5, with unresolved D. Per the germline V gene, CDR1 is KGHSH and CDR2 is LQKENI. This CDR3 region has 15 residues. V was pared by 6 bases and J by 5 bases, with 17 bases between. The CDR3 reads CASSPGSLRDQPQHF. In DNA form, the CDR3 reads TGTGCCAGCTCCCCGGGATCGCTTAGGGATCAGCCCCAGCATTTT.

The genes are TRBV5-4 and TRBJ1-2; perhaps TRBD1 as D (6 bases). The CDR3 is made up of 16 amino acids. Per germline, CDR1 SGHNT and CDR2 YYREEE (reference sequence). V was trimmed by 4 bases and J by 0 bases, leaving 16 bases between them. CDR3 protein: CASSPHGGLSNYGYTF. As DNA, the CDR3 is TGTGCCAGCAGCCCCCATGGGGGGCTATCTAACTATGGCTACACCTTC.

V is TRBV2 and J is TRBJ1-4, with D unresolved. V lost 1 base and J lost 11, with 8 bases in between. CDR1 is SNHLY and CDR2 is FYNNEI in the germline V gene. This CDR3 has 12 residues. The CDR3 here is CASSEVLTKLFF. CDR3 sequence (DNA): TGTGCCAGCAGTGAAGTTTTGACTAAACTGTTTTTT.

This sequence joins TRBV7-9 and TRBJ1-5; D gene ambiguous. The CDR3 extends over 12 amino acids. Germline V gene lookup returns CDR1 SEHNR and CDR2 FQNEAQ (reference sequence). Trimming stripped 4 bases from V and 5 bases from J, with 6 bases between. Here the CDR3 reads CASSSADQPQHF. The CDR3 nucleotides read TGTGCCAGCAGCTCAGCTGATCAGCCCCAGCATTTT.

In this sample, this clone turned up once. The genes are TRBV14 and TRBJ1-1; D is ambiguous. The length of the CDR3 is 13 residues. Per germline, CDR1 SGHDN and CDR2 FVKESK. The ends were cut back, 0 bases at V and 1 base at J, with 3 bases in the middle. The CDR3 loop reads CASSQERNTEAFF. The CDR3 DNA is TGTGCCAGCAGCCAAGAAAGGAACACTGAAGCTTTCTTT.

The chain combines TRBV28 with TRBJ2-7; possibly TRBD1 or TRBD2 for D (5 bases each). V lost 2 bases and J lost 1, with 9 bases in between. The germline V gene has CDR1 MDHEN and CDR2 SYDVKM. The CDR3 length is 14 residues. The CDR3 loop is CASSLGGGSYEQYF. The CDR3 nucleotides read TGTGCCAGCAGTTTAGGGGGTGGGTCCTACGAGCAGTACTTC.

V gene TRBV11-2 combines with J gene TRBJ2-3; D unresolved. With 0 bases removed from V and 1 base from J, the gap between germline ends came to 5 bases. The CDR3 is 14 amino acids. The germline V gene has CDR1 SGHAT and CDR2 FQNNGV. For the CDR3, the DNA is TGTGCCAGCAGCTTAGATTGGGGCACAGATACGCAGTATTTT. This translates into CASSLDWGTDTQYF.

The rearrangement uses TRBV19 and TRBJ1-2; tentatively, D is TRBD1 (6 bases). CDR1 and CDR2 (germline): LNHDA, SQIVND (reference sequence). This CDR3 contains 15 residues. V was pared by 0 bases and J by 8 bases, with 16 bases between. Here the CDR3 reads CASSIDMEDSRGYTF. The CDR3 nucleotides read TGTGCCAGTAGTATAGACATGGAGGACAGCAGAGGCTACACCTTC.